These 8 T cell receptor beta chains were all obtained from the same sample, sequenced in a study of shared clonotypes between healthy human individuals (dated by TCRdb to the early 2020s). Libraries were built with the immunoSEQ multiplex PCR assay. This immuneACCESS table, as held by TCRdb, lists in-frame sequences with V and J called but not all clones. Of the missing ones, under half trace to an unresolved V gene in checked studies; the others have no known cause. Recorded for this sample are about 2.4 million clones; just over 90% of them occurred a single time. Over 0.12% of the sample lies in the top ten. Sequences were obtained from naive CD4+ T cells sorted from blood. The sample's cell subset or site, from its label and the paper: CD45RA+ positively selected. These receptors were taken from a man younger than 35 in good health.

The rearrangement uses TRBV30 and TRBJ2-7; D perhaps matches TRBD1 (5 bases). The CDR3 runs to 15 residues. Trimming shortened V by 0 bases and J by 1 base, and 13 bases separated the two germline ends. Germline CDR1 and CDR2: GTSNPN and SVGIG (reference sequence). CDR3 in amino acids: CAWSVLQGRSYEQYF. CDR3 bases: TGTGCCTGGAGTGTACTTCAGGGTAGGTCCTACGAGCAGTACTTC.

This clone was observed once. The chain uses TRBV28 and TRBJ2-7; no definite D call. V lost 7 bases, J lost 1 base, and 17 bases lay in between. Per the germline V gene, CDR1 is MDHEN and CDR2 is SYDVKM. This CDR3 comprises 15 residues. CDR3 nucleotide sequence: TGTGCCAGCATTAAAAAGGCCGGGTGGTCCTACGAGCAGTACTTC. Protein sequence: CASIKKAGWSYEQYF.

This clone was picked up a small number of times. Other nucleotide sequences from this sample produce the same CDR3. V and J are TRBV10-1 and TRBJ1-1; D remains unclear. Between the trimmed V and J ends, which lost 0 bases and 4 bases, there was a span of 6 bases. Germline CDR1 reads WNHNN; CDR2 reads SYGVQD (reference sequence). The CDR3 length is 13 residues. CDR3 DNA sequence: TGCGCCAGCAGTGAGTCAGGGAGCACTGAAGCTTTCTTT. This gives the protein CASSESGSTEAFF.

This clone was observed once. V gene TRBV30 combines with J gene TRBJ2-5, with TRBD2 matching 11 bases. Germline V CDR1 and CDR2: GTSNPN, SVGIG (reference sequence). The V segment lost 0 bases and the J segment 4 bases; nucleotides outside the gene matches: 1. The CDR3 runs 14 residues. This CDR3 is CAWSVTSGRETQYF. The CDR3 DNA reads as TGTGCCTGGAGTGTAACTAGCGGGAGAGAGACCCAGTACTTC.

The rearrangement joins TRBV9 to TRBJ1-5; no reliable D call. CDR1 and CDR2 from the germline V gene are SGDLS and YYNGEE. The V end was cut by 2 bases, the J end by 0 bases, with 9 bases between. The CDR3 is made up of 15 amino acids. CDR3 coding DNA: TGTGCCAGCAGCGTTTCGGCAAATAGCAATCAGCCCCAGCATTTT. Translating it yields CASSVSANSNQPQHF.

The chain joins TRBV14 to TRBJ2-3; D uncertain. Germline V lookup: CDR1 SGHDN, CDR2 FVKESK. Trimming pared 0 bases from V and 6 bases from J, leaving 10 bases between. This CDR3 has 14 amino acids. The chain's CDR3 is CASSQETGRDTQYF. The DNA for the CDR3 is TGTGCCAGCAGCCAAGAGACCGGGCGGGATACGCAGTATTTT.

The J gene is TRBJ1-2, the V gene TRBV10-3; no definite D call. Germline V CDR1 and CDR2: ENHRY, SYGVKD. Trimming took off 7 bases at V and 10 bases at J, with 16 bases between the two ends. The CDR3 sequence is 12 residues long. The DNA of the CDR3 is TGTGCCATCACGGCGGACTTGGGCGTCTACACCTTC. Encoded protein: CAITADLGVYTF.

As regards this clone: Other DNA sequences in the sample encode the same CDR3. The CDR3 bases are TGTGCCAGCTCACCACCTGGACAGGGGAGCAATCAGCCCCAGCATTTT. This sequence encodes CASSPPGQGSNQPQHF. The chain recombines TRBV18 with TRBJ1-5, with 9 positions matching TRBD1. This CDR3 has 16 residues. J was trimmed by 1 base and V by 0 bases; bases with no gene match: 1. Per the germline V gene, CDR1 is KGHSH and CDR2 is LQKENI.